What follows are 2 T cell receptor beta chains derived from one specimen sequenced in a study of T cell responses to AZD1222 COVID-19 vaccine. The protocol was immunoSEQ multiplex PCR, while the TCRdb copy is restricted to in-frame clones and leaves out a portion. The sample lists 84,000 or so clones, approximately 86% occurring once. Sample: peripheral blood, taken on day 0 of MenACWY control vaccination. The origin of the receptors is an adult in good health.

This clone has more than one count but fewer than ten. V gene TRBV4-1 combines with J gene TRBJ1-2, with D tentatively TRBD1 (5 bases). The CDR3 runs 16 residues. Germline V CDR1 and CDR2: MGHRA, YSYEKL. The V and J ends lost 0 bases and 8 bases respectively, with 19 bases between them. The CDR3: CASSQDQGRTLSGYTF. The CDR3 DNA reads as TGCGCCAGCAGCCAAGATCAGGGACGGACCCTAAGCGGCTACACCTTC.

The CDR3 loop reads CASSQDQETQYF. CDR3 coding DNA: TGCGCCAGCAGCCAAGATCAAGAGACCCAGTACTTC. The gene calls are TRBV4-1 and TRBJ2-5; D call uncertain. Trimming removed 0 bases at V and 2 bases at J, with 1 base between. The V gene's germline CDR1 is MGHRA and CDR2 YSYEKL. The CDR3 is made up of 12 amino acids.